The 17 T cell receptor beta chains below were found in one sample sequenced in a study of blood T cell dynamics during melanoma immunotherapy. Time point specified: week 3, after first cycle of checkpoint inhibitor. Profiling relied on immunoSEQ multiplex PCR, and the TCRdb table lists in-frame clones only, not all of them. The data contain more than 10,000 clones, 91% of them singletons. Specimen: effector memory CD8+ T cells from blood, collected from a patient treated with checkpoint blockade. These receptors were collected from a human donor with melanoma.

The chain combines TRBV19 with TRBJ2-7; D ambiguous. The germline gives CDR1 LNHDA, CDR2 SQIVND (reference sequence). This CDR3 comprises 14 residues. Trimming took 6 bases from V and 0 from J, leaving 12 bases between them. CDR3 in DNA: TGTGCCAGTAGCCCGGCCAAGAGCTCCTACGAGCAGTACTTC. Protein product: CASSPAKSSYEQYF.

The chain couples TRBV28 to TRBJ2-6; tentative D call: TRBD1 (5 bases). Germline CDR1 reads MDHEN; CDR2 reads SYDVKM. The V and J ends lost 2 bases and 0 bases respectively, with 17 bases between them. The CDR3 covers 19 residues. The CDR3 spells CASSLTGRSVPSGANVLTF. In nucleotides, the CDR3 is TGTGCCAGCAGTTTAACAGGCCGATCGGTACCCTCTGGGGCCAACGTCCTGACTTTC.

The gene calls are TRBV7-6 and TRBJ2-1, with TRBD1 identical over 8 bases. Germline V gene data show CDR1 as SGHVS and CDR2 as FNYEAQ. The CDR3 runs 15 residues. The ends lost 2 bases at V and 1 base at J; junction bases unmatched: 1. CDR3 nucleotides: TGTGCCAGCAGCTTACAGGGGGCGTCCTACAATGAGCAGTTCTTC. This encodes CASSLQGASYNEQFF.

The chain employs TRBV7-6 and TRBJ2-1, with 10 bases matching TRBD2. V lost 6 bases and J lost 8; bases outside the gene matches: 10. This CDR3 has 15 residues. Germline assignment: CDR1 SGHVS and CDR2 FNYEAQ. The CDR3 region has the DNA TGTGCCAGCAGTTCGACTAGCGGGTGGTACGATGAGCAGTTCTTC. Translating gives CASSSTSGWYDEQFF.

This CDR3 reads CASRWGAHPTEAFF. The CDR3 DNA reads as TGTGCCAGTAGGTGGGGGGCGCATCCCACTGAAGCTTTCTTT. This chain joins TRBV19 and TRBJ1-1; tentatively, D is TRBD1 (6 bases). Germline lookup yields CDR1 LNHDA and CDR2 SQIVND (reference sequence). This CDR3 spans 14 amino acids. With 6 bases removed from V and 4 bases from J, the gap between germline ends came to 15 bases. Complete variable domain (other parts from reference TRBV19 and TRBJ1-1): DGGITQSPKYLFRKEGQNVTLSCEQNLNHDAMYWYRQDPGQGLRLIYYSQIVNDFQKGDIAEGYSVSREKKESFPLTVTSAQKNPTAFYLCASRWGAHPTEAFFGQGTRLTVV.

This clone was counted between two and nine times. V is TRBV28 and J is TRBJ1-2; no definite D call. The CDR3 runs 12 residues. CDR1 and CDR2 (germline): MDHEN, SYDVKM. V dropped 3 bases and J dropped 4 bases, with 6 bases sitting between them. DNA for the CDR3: TGTGCCAGCAGTTTTCAGTCCTATGGCTACACCTTC. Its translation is CASSFQSYGYTF.

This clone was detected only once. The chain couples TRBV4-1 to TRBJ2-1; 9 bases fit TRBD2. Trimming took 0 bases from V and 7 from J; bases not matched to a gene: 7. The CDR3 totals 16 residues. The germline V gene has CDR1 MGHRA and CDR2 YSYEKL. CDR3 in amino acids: CASSQDGAGGGNEQFF. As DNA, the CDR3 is TGCGCCAGCAGCCAAGATGGAGCGGGGGGCGGGAATGAGCAGTTCTTC.

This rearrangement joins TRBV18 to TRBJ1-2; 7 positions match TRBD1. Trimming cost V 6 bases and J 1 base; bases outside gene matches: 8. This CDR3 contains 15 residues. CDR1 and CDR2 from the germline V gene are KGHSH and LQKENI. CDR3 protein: CASSHRDRLNYGYTF. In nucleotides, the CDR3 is TGTGCCAGCTCGCACCGGGACAGACTTAACTATGGCTACACCTTC.

In DNA form, the CDR3 reads TGTGCCAGCAGCTTAGGGGGGAACTACGAGCAGTACTTC. It encodes CASSLGGNYEQYF. This chain links TRBV7-9 with TRBJ2-7; D is possibly TRBD1 or TRBD2 (5 bases each). Germline values: CDR1 SEHNR, CDR2 FQNEAQ (reference sequence). V lost 1 base and J lost 3, with 7 bases in between. The CDR3 is 13 amino acids.

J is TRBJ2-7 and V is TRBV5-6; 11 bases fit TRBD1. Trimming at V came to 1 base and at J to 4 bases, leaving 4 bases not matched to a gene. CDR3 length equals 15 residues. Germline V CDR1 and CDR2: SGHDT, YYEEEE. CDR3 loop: CASSLPGQGEYEQYF. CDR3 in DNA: TGTGCCAGCAGCTTGCCGGGACAGGGGGAATACGAGCAGTACTTC. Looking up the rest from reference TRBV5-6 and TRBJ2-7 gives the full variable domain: DAGVTQSPTHLIKTRGQQVTLRCSPKSGHDTVSWYQQALGQGPQFIFQYYEEEERQRGNFPDRFSGHQFPNYSSELNVNALLLGDSALYLCASSLPGQGEYEQYFGPGTRLTVT.

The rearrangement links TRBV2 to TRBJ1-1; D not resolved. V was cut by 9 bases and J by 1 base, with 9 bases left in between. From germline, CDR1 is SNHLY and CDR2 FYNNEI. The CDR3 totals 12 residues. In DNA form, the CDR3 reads TGTGCCAGTTTATGGGGGAACACTGAAGCTTTCTTT. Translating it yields CASLWGNTEAFF.

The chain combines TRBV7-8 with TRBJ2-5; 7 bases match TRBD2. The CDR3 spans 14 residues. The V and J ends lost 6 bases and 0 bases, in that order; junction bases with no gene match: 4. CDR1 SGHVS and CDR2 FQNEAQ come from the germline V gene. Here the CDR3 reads CASSSGGYQETQYF. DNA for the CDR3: TGTGCCAGCAGTTCCGGGGGGTACCAAGAGACCCAGTACTTC.

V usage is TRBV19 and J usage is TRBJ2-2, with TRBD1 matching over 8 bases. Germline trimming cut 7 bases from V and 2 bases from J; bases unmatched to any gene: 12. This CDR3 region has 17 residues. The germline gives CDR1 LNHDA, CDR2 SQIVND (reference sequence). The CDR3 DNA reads TGTGCCAGTATTGGCCTTTCGACAGGGGACAACACCGGGGAGCTGTTTTTT. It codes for CASIGLSTGDNTGELFF.

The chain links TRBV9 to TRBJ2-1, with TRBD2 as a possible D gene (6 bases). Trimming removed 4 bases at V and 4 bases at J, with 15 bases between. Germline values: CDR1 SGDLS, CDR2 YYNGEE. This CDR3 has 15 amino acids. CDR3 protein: CASSPTGGIYNEQFF. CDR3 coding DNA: TGTGCCAGCAGCCCCACTGGGGGGATATACAATGAGCAGTTCTTC.

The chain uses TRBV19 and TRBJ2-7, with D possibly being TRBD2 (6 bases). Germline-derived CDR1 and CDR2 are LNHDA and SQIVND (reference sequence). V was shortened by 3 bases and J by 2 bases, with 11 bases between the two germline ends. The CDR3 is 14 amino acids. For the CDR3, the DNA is TGTGCCAGTAGTATCGGGAGTCCCACCTACGAGCAGTACTTC. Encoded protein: CASSIGSPTYEQYF.

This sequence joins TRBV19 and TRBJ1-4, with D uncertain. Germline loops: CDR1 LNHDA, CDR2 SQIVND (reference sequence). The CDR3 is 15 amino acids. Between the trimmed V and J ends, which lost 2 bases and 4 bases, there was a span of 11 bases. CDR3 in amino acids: CASSILVGLNEKLFF. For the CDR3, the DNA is TGTGCCAGTAGTATATTGGTAGGGCTTAATGAAAAACTGTTTTTT.

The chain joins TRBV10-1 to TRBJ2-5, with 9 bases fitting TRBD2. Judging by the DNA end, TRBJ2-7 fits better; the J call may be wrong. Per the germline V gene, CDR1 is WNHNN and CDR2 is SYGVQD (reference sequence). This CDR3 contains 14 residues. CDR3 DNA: TGCGCCAGCAGTGCCCTAGCGGGACCCTACGAGCAGTACTTC. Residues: CASSALAGPYEQYF.